This TCR beta chain was retrieved from a study of CD8 T cells in Susac syndrome (dated by TCRdb to the late 2010s). With regard to the full study: Among the Susac syndrome patients who were sequenced, clinically active disease was present in more than 5 and clinical remission was observed in roughly 8. At blood withdrawal, Susac syndrome patients were therapy-naive, treated with corticosteroids (with IVIg additionally given to some), or treated with IVIg alone. The study used repertoire sequencing to test whether antigen drove CD8+ T cell activation and differentiation in Susac syndrome.

Comments on this clonotype: It lacks a known antigen. Qualities for individual bases were not recorded, and no much larger clone is one base off.

RNA was extracted using the RNeasy kit, and about 0.45 to 1 microgram was reverse transcribed with random hexamers. The immunoSEQ multiplex PCR assay, which covers 54 Vbeta and 13 Jbeta segments, was used to amplify TCR beta CDR3 regions. PCR amplification bias was corrected using a synthetic template baseline for primer optimization and computational correction. The authors' analysis ran thus. Only productive sequences were kept, with reads annotated to V, D and J genes according to IMGT and analyzed in immunoSEQ Analyzer. Clonality was calculated as one minus the Shannon entropy normalized by log2 of the number of productive unique sequences. Public and private clones were assessed among the 100 most prevalent clones of each patient and control. Clones were defined as Susac-specific if absent from the healthy and MS cohorts, from under 1,200 published viral clones and from other ImmuneACCESS disease sequences. TCRdb reprocessing: public reads trimmed at Q25 with fastp, clones called with MiXCR, in-frame beta chains kept. Rows with one shared CDR3 protein collapse into an entry with the most common genes and DNA. The V and J calls were determined by TCRdb, not by the authors. For this sample the table gives around 230,000 distinct CDR3 sequences, of which 90% to 96% were detected only once. The ten largest clones take up about 0.095% of the sample.

Peripheral blood CD8+ and CD4+ T cells from healthy donors, Susac syndrome patients and multiple sclerosis patients were profiled using high-throughput TCR beta sequencing. Recently defined diagnostic criteria for definite or probable disease were met by the Susac syndrome patients. Bulk CD8+ and CD4+ T cells were purified by magnetic negative isolation, while CD8+ TEMRA cells were enriched using FACS. Blood was collected in EDTA tubes and processed within 24 hours, with PBMCs isolated through density gradient centrifugation. PBMCs destined for TCR sequencing were cryopreserved in liquid nitrogen and later thawed in a 37 °C water bath. The sorted or isolated CD4+, CD8+ and CD8+ TEMRA cells had a purity of 90% or higher. From cysteine to phenylalanine, the CDR3 is 17 amino acids long. Only the CDR3 DNA is retained, 51 bases long and in frame from the first base. V is cut back by 1 base and J by 9 bases, with 9 bases in the junction unmatched. The germline V gene provides CDR1 SGHDT and CDR2 YYEEEE.

Results and caveats for the whole study, not just this receptor: No clonal expansion was detected in the CD4+ T cell repertoire of Susac syndrome patients. The TCR sequencing and HLA analysis was acknowledged to have included a relatively small number of individuals.

The sample comprised CD4+ T cells from PBMCs. The source of this sequence is a human donor with Susac syndrome. Rearrangement joined TRBV5-6 to TRBJ2-1; 14 bases in the middle match TRBD2. The bases read TGTGCCAGCAGCTTGTATGCGACTAGCGGGAGGGACTCTGAGCAGTTCTTC. This codes for CASSLYATSGRDSEQFF.